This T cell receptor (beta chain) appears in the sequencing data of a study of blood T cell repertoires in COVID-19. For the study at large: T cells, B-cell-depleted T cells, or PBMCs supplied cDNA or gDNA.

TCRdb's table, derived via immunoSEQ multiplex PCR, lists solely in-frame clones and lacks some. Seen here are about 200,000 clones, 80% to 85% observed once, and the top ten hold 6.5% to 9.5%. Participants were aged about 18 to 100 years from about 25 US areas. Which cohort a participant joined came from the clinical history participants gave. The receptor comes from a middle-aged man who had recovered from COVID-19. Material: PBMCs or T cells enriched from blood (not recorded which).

DNA for the CDR3: TGTGCCAGCAGCCCAGGGGGTGATCAGCCCCAGCATTTT. Its translation is CASSPGGDQPQHF. The chain carries TRBV7-9 and TRBJ1-5, with 7 nucleotides matching TRBD1. Per germline, CDR1 SEHNR and CDR2 FQNEAQ (reference sequence). The CDR3 has 13 residues. V trimming: 5 bases; J trimming: 5 bases; junction bases outside the gene matches: 3. The full variable domain, its missing parts supplied by reference TRBV7-9 and TRBJ1-5, is DTGVSQNPRHKITKRGQNVTFRCDPISEHNRLYWYRQTLGQGPEFLTYFQNEAQLEKSRLLSDRFSAERPKGSFSTLEIQRTEQGDSAMYLCASSPGGDQPQHFGDGTRLSIL.